This T cell receptor beta chain came from a study of blood T cell repertoires in COVID-19. In the study overall: Researchers got acute and convalescent COVID-19 samples from the United States, Italy and Spain. Sources were T cells, B-cell-depleted T cells, or PBMCs; the material itself was cDNA or gDNA.

As originally analysed: By means of reference gene primer amplification, nucleated cell counts were estimated. Data came from immunoSEQ multiplex PCR; TCRdb stores just in-frame clones and leaves some out. V, J and clone size are those of that table, while D and trimming were read from the DNA. The table includes approximately 210,000 clones, about nine tenths detected once. The V end was cut by 6 bases, the J end by 0 bases, with 12 bases between. The germline V gene encodes CDR1 SGHDN and CDR2 FVKESK. The CDR3 has 14 amino acids. V is TRBV14 and J is TRBJ2-7, with D tentatively TRBD1 (6 bases). Sequenced sample: peripheral blood. This receptor was identified in a middle-aged man with acute or convalescent COVID-19. The CDR3 here is CASRRTGSSYEQYF. The DNA of the CDR3 is TGTGCCAGCAGGAGAACAGGGAGCTCCTACGAGCAGTACTTC. Full variable domain (remainder filled in from reference TRBV14 and TRBJ2-7): EAGVTQFPSHSVIEKGQTVTLRCDPISGHDNLYWYRRVMGKEIKFLLHFVKESKQDESGMPNNRFLAERTGGTYSTLKVQPAELEDSGVYFCASRRTGSSYEQYFGPGTRLTVT.